Presented here are 30 T cell receptor beta chains from one specimen sequenced in a study of cytotoxic CD8 clonotypes in ibrutinib-treated CLL. Profiling relied on immunoSEQ multiplex PCR, and the TCRdb table lists in-frame clones only, not all of them. Here the sample spans tens of thousands of clones, roughly 72% being singletons. This material consisted of PBMCs, taken at disease progression, from a patient treated with ibrutinib. The receptors come from a human donor with chronic lymphocytic leukemia.

J is TRBJ1-2 and V is TRBV5-1, with TRBD1 matching 8 bases. CDR1 and CDR2 (germline): SGHRS, YFSETQ. This CDR3 is built from 17 residues. The V segment lost 0 bases and the J segment 5 bases; nucleotides outside the gene matches: 12. Written as DNA, the CDR3 is TGCGCCAGCAGCTTGGCCGCAGGGGGCGGGTTCGGTTATGGCTACACCTTC. Translated, it gives CASSLAAGGGFGYGYTF.

This sequence joins TRBV28 and TRBJ2-1; D remains ambiguous. CDR1 is MDHEN, CDR2 SYDVKM, per germline. There are 12 residues in the CDR3. The V end was cut by 4 bases, the J end by 8 bases, with 9 bases between. CDR3 nucleotide sequence: TGTGCCAGCAGTTCCTGGACCCATGAGCAGTTCTTC. As protein: CASSSWTHEQFF.

This chain uses TRBV10-3 with TRBJ2-3, with 9 nucleotides matching TRBD1. The germline V gene encodes CDR1 ENHRY and CDR2 SYGVKD. The CDR3 sequence is 13 residues long. Losses at the gene ends were 10 bases for V and 2 bases for J; bases not matched to a gene: 4. DNA of the CDR3: TGTGCCACGTGGACAGGGGACACAGATACGCAGTATTTT. Protein: CATWTGDTDTQYF.

The genes are TRBV5-6 and TRBJ1-3, with TRBD1 as a possible D gene (6 bases). This CDR3 is built from 17 residues. CDR1 and CDR2 (germline): SGHDT, YYEEEE. V lost 1 base, J lost 0 bases, and 14 bases lay in between. Here the CDR3 DNA reads TGTGCCAGCAGCTTGCTAGGACAGACTAGCTCTGGAAACACCATATATTTT. Protein: CASSLLGQTSSGNTIYF.

The CDR3 spells CASSILVRPQHNEQFF. The CDR3 region has the DNA TGTGCCAGCAGCATACTAGTTCGGCCCCAGCACAATGAGCAGTTCTTC. This chain joins TRBV6-6 and TRBJ2-1; D might be TRBD2 (5 bases). V lost 6 bases to trimming and J lost 5 bases, with 20 bases between them. Germline-derived CDR1 and CDR2 are MNHNY and SVGAGI (reference sequence). The CDR3 contains 16 residues.

This chain uses TRBV25-1 with TRBJ2-1, with D perhaps given as TRBD1 or TRBD2 (5 bases each). The CDR3 spans 17 residues. V was shortened by 1 base and J by 8 bases, with 21 bases between the two germline ends. Germline CDR1 MGHDK, CDR2 SYGVNS. The CDR3 spells CASSEFGGSLLIDEQFF. In nucleotides, the CDR3 is TGTGCCAGCAGTGAATTTGGGGGTAGCCTTTTGATTGATGAGCAGTTCTTC. Using reference TRBV25-1 and TRBJ2-1 for the parts outside the CDR3, the full variable domain is EADIYQTPRYLVIGTGKKITLECSQTMGHDKMYWYQQDPGMELHLIHYSYGVNSTEKGDLSSESTVSRIRTEHFPLTLESARPSHTSQYLCASSEFGGSLLIDEQFFGPGTRLTVL.

The V gene is TRBV5-8, the J gene TRBJ2-3, with 10 positions matching TRBD2. This CDR3 is built from 16 residues. The V gene's germline CDR1 is SGHTS and CDR2 YDEGEE. The trim removed 2 bases at V and 2 bases at J, leaving 5 bases unmatched. CDR3 sequence reads: CASSLPGLAITDTQYF. CDR3 coding DNA: TGTGCCAGCAGCTTACCGGGACTAGCGATCACAGATACGCAGTATTTT.

The genes are TRBV27 and TRBJ2-2, with D possibly called TRBD1 or TRBD2 (5 bases each). Germline values: CDR1 MNHEY, CDR2 SMNVEV (reference sequence). V lost 5 bases and J lost 4, with 14 bases in between. The CDR3 is made up of 15 amino acids. This CDR3 reads CASSPEGSFTGELFF. For the CDR3, the DNA is TGTGCCAGCAGTCCCGAGGGGAGTTTCACCGGGGAGCTGTTTTTT.

The CDR3 bases are TGCGCCAGCAGCCCTACGGGAAACACTGAAGCTTTCTTT. It translates to CASSPTGNTEAFF. The rearrangement uses TRBV5-1 and TRBJ1-1, with D hard to call. Germline loops: CDR1 SGHRS, CDR2 YFSETQ. V shed 4 bases and J shed 2 bases, with 9 bases lying between them. This CDR3 region has 13 residues. Drawing the rest from reference TRBV5-1 and TRBJ1-1, the complete variable domain is KAGVTQTPRYLIKTRGQQVTLSCSPISGHRSVSWYQQTPGQGLQFLFEYFSETQRNKGNFPGRFSGRQFSNSRSEMNVSTLELGDSALYLCASSPTGNTEAFFGQGTRLTVV.

The V call is TRBV28, the J call TRBJ2-7; D gene unclear. The CDR3 extends over 12 amino acids. Germline V CDR1 and CDR2: MDHEN, SYDVKM. Between the trimmed V and J ends, which lost 7 bases and 4 bases, there was a span of 11 bases. The CDR3 loop reads CASTSDSYEQYF. Here the CDR3 DNA reads TGTGCCAGCACCTCTGACTCATACGAGCAGTACTTC.

The chain links TRBV5-4 to TRBJ2-2; 9 bases map to TRBD2. The CDR3 length is 15 residues. Per the germline V gene, CDR1 is SGHNT and CDR2 is YYREEE (reference sequence). Trimming at V came to 4 bases and at J to 5 bases, leaving 6 bases not matched to a gene. CDR3 bases: TGTGCCAGCAGCCGCGTGACTAGCGGAACCGGGGAGCTGTTTTTT. This gives the protein CASSRVTSGTGELFF.

The table lists this clone with a few counts. The chain is built from TRBV29-1 and TRBJ1-1; weak D call: TRBD1 (5 bases). Germline V lookup: CDR1 SQVTM, CDR2 ANQGSEA. V lost 4 bases to trimming and J lost 1 base, with 10 bases between them. The CDR3 is made up of 13 amino acids. In nucleotides, the CDR3 is TGCAGCGTTGTAGGGACTCAGAACACTGAAGCTTTCTTT. Encoded protein: CSVVGTQNTEAFF.

This clone has just a few counts. The V gene is TRBV4-1, the J gene TRBJ2-7; 7 bases map to TRBD1. CDR1 MGHRA and CDR2 YSYEKL come from the germline V gene. CDR3 size: 15 residues. Unmatched junction bases numbered 5, after V lost 0 bases and J lost 3 bases. The CDR3 DNA reads TGCGCCAGCAGCCAAGATTGGGACAGCATCTACGAGCAGTACTTC. This encodes CASSQDWDSIYEQYF.

The gene calls are TRBV28 and TRBJ2-3; 13 nucleotides line up with TRBD2. With 2 bases clipped from V and 6 bases from J, the junction kept 5 bases outside the gene matches. This CDR3 spans 16 amino acids. Per the germline V gene, CDR1 is MDHEN and CDR2 is SYDVKM. CDR3 DNA: TGTGCCAGCAGTTTAGAACTAGCGGGAGGGCCCGATACGCAGTATTTT. It translates to CASSLELAGGPDTQYF.

The chain combines TRBV4-1 with TRBJ2-7; possible D gene TRBD2, 6 bases. The germline gives CDR1 MGHRA, CDR2 YSYEKL. There are 15 residues in the CDR3. V gave up 4 bases and J gave up 4 bases, with 17 bases separating them. CDR3 sequence reads: CASSPISGGRYEQYF. In nucleotides, the CDR3 is TGCGCCAGCAGCCCCATTAGCGGAGGGCGGTACGAGCAGTACTTC.

This clone occurred a few times. V is TRBV5-4 and J is TRBJ2-1, with D unclear. The CDR3 totals 19 residues. The germline V gene has CDR1 SGHNT and CDR2 YYREEE (reference sequence). Trimming removed 4 bases from V and 1 base from J, with 24 bases in between. The CDR3 spells CASSPLAPLDGPSYNEQFF. CDR3 nucleotides: TGTGCCAGCAGCCCTCTCGCCCCCCTCGACGGGCCTTCCTACAATGAGCAGTTCTTC.

This clone was recorded a few times. The chain is built from TRBV18 and TRBJ1-1; the D is unclear. Trimming cost V 3 bases and J 3 bases, with 11 bases left between them. CDR1 KGHSH and CDR2 LQKENI come from the germline V gene. CDR3 length: 14 residues. The CDR3 protein is CASSPAGGDTEAFF. DNA of the CDR3: TGTGCCAGCTCACCGGCAGGCGGTGACACTGAAGCTTTCTTT.

This sequence joins TRBV4-1 and TRBJ1-1; possibly TRBD1 for D (6 bases). Trimming cost V 3 bases and J 3 bases, with 14 bases left between them. The CDR3 covers 15 residues. The germline CDR1 and CDR2 sequences are MGHRA and YSYEKL. CDR3 DNA: TGCGCCAGCAGCCAGGAAGGGGGGGGTTACACTGAAGCTTTCTTT. Amino acid sequence: CASSQEGGGYTEAFF.

The rearrangement joins TRBV18 to TRBJ1-1; 10 bases align to TRBD1. The V and J ends lost 5 bases and 5 bases, in that order; junction bases with no gene match: 5. The CDR3 spans 14 residues. Germline CDR1 KGHSH, CDR2 LQKENI. In nucleotides, the CDR3 is TGTGCCAGCTCAGTGGACAGGGGGGGTACTGAAGCTTTCTTT. Translated: CASSVDRGGTEAFF.

V gene TRBV7-3 combines with J gene TRBJ1-2; perhaps TRBD1 as D (5 bases). CDR3 length: 15 residues. The V end was cut by 5 bases, the J end by 4 bases, with 17 bases between. Germline V gene sequence: CDR1 SGHTA, CDR2 FQGTGA. Written as DNA, the CDR3 is TGTGCCAGCAGCCCATCGCGGGGGTTGGGCTATGGCTACACCTTC. This codes for CASSPSRGLGYGYTF.

The chain carries TRBV5-4 and TRBJ2-5, with 9 bases aligning to TRBD1. The CDR3 runs 14 residues. Germline V gene lookup returns CDR1 SGHNT and CDR2 YYREEE (reference sequence). V dropped 6 bases and J dropped 2; count of bases not matched to a gene: 5. The chain's CDR3 is CASMYRGRQETQYF. Here the CDR3 DNA reads TGTGCCAGCATGTACAGGGGGCGGCAAGAGACCCAGTACTTC.

In this sample, this clone turned up once. V and J are TRBV6-1 and TRBJ1-6, with 9 nucleotides matching TRBD1. V gave up 0 bases and J gave up 7 bases; unmatched junction bases: 4. CDR3 length: 16 amino acids. The germline V gene encodes CDR1 MNHNS and CDR2 SASEGT. In DNA form, the CDR3 reads TGTGCCAGCAGTGAAGCGCTGGGGACAGGGAATTCACCCCTCCACTTT. Translating it yields CASSEALGTGNSPLHF.

Points on this clone: The sample holds other DNA sequences that translate to the same CDR3. The J gene is TRBJ2-5, the V gene TRBV5-1; D gene uncertain. V was shortened by 4 bases and J by 1 base, with 5 bases between the two germline ends. The CDR3 extends over 12 amino acids. Per germline, CDR1 SGHRS and CDR2 YFSETQ. In DNA form, the CDR3 reads TGCGCCAGCAGCCAAATCCAAGAGACCCAGTACTTC. This translates into CASSQIQETQYF.

The rearrangement joins TRBV5-1 to TRBJ2-7; the D gene is possibly TRBD2 (6 bases). The V gene lost 0 bases and the J gene lost 6 bases, with 16 bases spanning the gap. Germline V CDR1 and CDR2: SGHRS, YFSETQ. The CDR3 consists of 15 residues. CDR3 region: CASSLASAGSGEQYF. CDR3 coding DNA: TGCGCCAGCAGCTTGGCTAGCGCCGGATCGGGCGAGCAGTACTTC.

The CDR3 coding sequence is TGTGCCAGCTCACCAGTGCAGCGGGGTGCCTACGAGCAGTACTTC. It yields the protein CASSPVQRGAYEQYF. This chain uses TRBV18 with TRBJ2-7; 7 bases agree with TRBD2. The V gene's germline CDR1 is KGHSH and CDR2 LQKENI. The V gene end was trimmed by 2 bases and the J gene end by 2 bases; junction bases not matched to a gene: 6. This CDR3 contains 15 residues.

V gene TRBV12-5 combines with J gene TRBJ1-1; D gene ambiguous. With 7 bases removed from V and 4 bases from J, the gap between germline ends came to 16 bases. Germline CDR1 LGHNT, CDR2 FRNRAP. The CDR3 totals 14 residues. The CDR3 sequence is CASAPGRSGTEAFF. The CDR3 nucleotides are TGTGCTAGTGCCCCCGGTCGGAGTGGCACTGAAGCTTTCTTT.

This clone was counted only a few times. The CDR3 spells CASSELAVETQYF. For the CDR3, the DNA is TGTGCCAGCAGTGAACTAGCGGTAGAGACCCAGTACTTC. The V and J genes are TRBV2 and TRBJ2-5, with 7 positions matching TRBD2. The ends lost 2 bases at V and 4 bases at J; junction bases unmatched: 1. CDR1 and CDR2 (germline): SNHLY, FYNNEI. The length of the CDR3 is 13 residues.

This clone was picked up a small number of times. V and J are TRBV9 and TRBJ2-4; tentative D call: TRBD2 (6 bases). The germline CDR1 and CDR2 sequences are SGDLS and YYNGEE. V lost 4 bases and J lost 9, with 23 bases in between. The CDR3 runs to 16 residues. The CDR3 sequence: CASSRGVGGNWGIQYF. DNA for the CDR3: TGTGCCAGCAGCAGAGGGGTTGGAGGGAATTGGGGCATTCAGTACTTC.

The rearrangement links TRBV14 to TRBJ2-1, with D perhaps TRBD2 (6 bases). The V gene's germline CDR1 is SGHDN and CDR2 FVKESK. The CDR3 consists of 15 residues. Deletions cut 8 bases from V and 0 bases from J, with 14 bases between. The CDR3 reads CASGLGGSSYNEQFF. The CDR3 DNA follows: TGTGCCAGCGGACTGGGGGGTAGCTCCTACAATGAGCAGTTCTTC.

This clone was seen only once. This sequence joins TRBV9 and TRBJ2-5; D remains ambiguous. With 4 bases removed from V and 5 bases from J, the gap between germline ends came to 21 bases. This CDR3 is built from 16 residues. From germline, CDR1 is SGDLS and CDR2 YYNGEE. CDR3 amino acids: CASSPGRDNGWETQYF. In nucleotides, the CDR3 is TGTGCCAGCAGCCCCGGAAGGGATAACGGATGGGAGACCCAGTACTTC.